A selection of T cell receptor beta chains follows, all from one sample in a study of TIL therapy for anti-PD-1-resistant metastatic lung cancer. Profiling relied on immunoSEQ multiplex PCR, and the TCRdb table lists in-frame clones only, not all of them. The data hold 50,000 to 60,000 clones, with 71% observed a single time. The source material was tumor tissue, sampled at baseline. Every receptor here comes from a person aged 25 to 80 with non-small cell lung cancer. Each CDR3 is given with its conserved first and last residue. D genes are given only for firm matches. Not every row has a clone size; where given, it reads once, few, many or a size class.

j_call clone_size v_call d_call cdr3_aa cdr3_nt
TRBJ2-7 - TRBV28 - CASSFSQGADTYEQYF TGTGCCAGCAGTTTTTCTCAAGGAGCGGACACCTACGAGCAGTACTTC
TRBJ2-2 - TRBV19 TRBD1 CASSVTGFGTGELFF TGTGCCAGTAGTGTGACAGGGTTTGGCACCGGGGAGCTGTTTTTT
TRBJ2-5 few TRBV5-1 TRBD2 CASSLGGTREETQYF TGCGCCAGCAGCTTGGGAGGGACTAGGGAAGAGACCCAGTACTTC
TRBJ2-7 - TRBV6-4 - CASSEVAGTSYEQYF TGTGCCAGCAGTGAGGTGGCAGGGACCTCCTACGAGCAGTACTTC
TRBJ1-1 - TRBV9 TRBD1 CASSPWDRDEAFF TGTGCCAGCAGCCCCTGGGACAGGGATGAAGCTTTCTTT
TRBJ2-3 few TRBV6-6 - CASSAGGLWTDTQYF TGTGCCAGCAGCGCCGGGGGTCTGTGGACAGATACGCAGTATTTT
TRBJ1-2 - TRBV5-1 TRBD1 CASSFFGQGEVDGYTF TGCGCCAGCAGCTTCTTCGGACAGGGGGAAGTAGATGGCTACACCTTC
TRBJ1-3 - TRBV14 - CASSRPGGRSRAGNTIYF TGTGCCAGCAGTCGACCGGGGGGCCGATCGAGGGCTGGAAACACCATATATTTT
TRBJ1-5 - TRBV28 - CASIQNRNQPQHF TGTGCCAGCATCCAGAACCGGAATCAGCCCCAGCATTTT
TRBJ2-3 - TRBV7-9 - CASSLTDTQYF TGTGCCAGCAGCTTAACAGATACGCAGTATTTT